The 3 T cell receptor beta chains below all came from one sample that was sequenced in a study of identical twins. Each CDR3 protein is one row after TCRdb ran MiXCR on the 5' RACE reads. The sample carries some 1,600,000 distinct CDR3 sequences, 32% recorded once. Sequencing was carried out using cord blood. The source is a newborn girl in good health.

In this sample, this clonotype turned up a few times. This rearrangement joins TRBV4-2 to TRBJ2-3; D ambiguous. Looked up from germline, CDR1 is LGHNA and CDR2 is YNFKEQ. V was trimmed by 0 bases and J by 4 bases, leaving 11 bases between them. The CDR3 sequence is 15 residues long. The CDR3 sequence: CASSQEGVVPDTQYF. CDR3 sequence (DNA): TGTGCCAGCAGCCAAGAGGGTGTAGTCCCAGATACGCAGTATTTT.

This chain links TRBV20-1 with TRBJ2-3; perhaps TRBD2 as D (5 bases). There are 13 residues in the CDR3. The V end lost 3 bases, the J end lost 4 bases, and 11 bases lay between the germline ends. Germline V gene data show CDR1 as DFQATT and CDR2 as SNEGSKA (reference sequence). The CDR3 loop reads CSARWELSDTQYF. The CDR3 DNA reads TGCAGTGCTAGGTGGGAGCTCTCAGATACGCAGTATTTT.

This clonotype came up a few times. The chain links TRBV29-1 to TRBJ2-3; 12 bases align to TRBD2. The V gene's germline CDR1 is SQVTM and CDR2 ANQGSEA. The CDR3 spans 17 residues. The trim removed 3 bases at V and 1 base at J, leaving 8 bases unmatched. The CDR3 spells CSVDPRLAGDRTDTQYF. CDR3 coding DNA: TGCAGCGTTGACCCAAGACTAGCGGGGGACCGCACAGATACGCAGTATTTT.